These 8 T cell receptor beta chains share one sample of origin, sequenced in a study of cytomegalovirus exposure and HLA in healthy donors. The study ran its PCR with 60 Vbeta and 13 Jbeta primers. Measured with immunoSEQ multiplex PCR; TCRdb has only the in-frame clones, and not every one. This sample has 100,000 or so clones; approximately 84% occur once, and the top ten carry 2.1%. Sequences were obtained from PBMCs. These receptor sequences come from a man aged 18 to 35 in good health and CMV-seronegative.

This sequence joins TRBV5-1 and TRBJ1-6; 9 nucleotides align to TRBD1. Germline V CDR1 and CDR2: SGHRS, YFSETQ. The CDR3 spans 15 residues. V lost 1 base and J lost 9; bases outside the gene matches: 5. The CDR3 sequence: CASSLSTGGTSPLHF. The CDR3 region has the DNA TGCGCCAGCAGCTTGAGTACAGGGGGCACTTCACCCCTCCACTTT.

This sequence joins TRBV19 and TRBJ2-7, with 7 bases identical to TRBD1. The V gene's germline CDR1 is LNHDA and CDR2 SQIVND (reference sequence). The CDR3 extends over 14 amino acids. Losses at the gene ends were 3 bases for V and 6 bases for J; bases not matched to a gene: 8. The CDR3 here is CASSMVTGAGEQYF. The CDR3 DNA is TGTGCCAGTAGTATGGTCACAGGGGCGGGCGAGCAGTACTTC.

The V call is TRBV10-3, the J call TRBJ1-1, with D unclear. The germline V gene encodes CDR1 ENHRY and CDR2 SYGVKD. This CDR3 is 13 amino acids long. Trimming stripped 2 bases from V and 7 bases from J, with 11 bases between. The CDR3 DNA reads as TGTGCCATCAGTGAGACGACTGATTTTGAAGCTTTCTTT. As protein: CAISETTDFEAFF.

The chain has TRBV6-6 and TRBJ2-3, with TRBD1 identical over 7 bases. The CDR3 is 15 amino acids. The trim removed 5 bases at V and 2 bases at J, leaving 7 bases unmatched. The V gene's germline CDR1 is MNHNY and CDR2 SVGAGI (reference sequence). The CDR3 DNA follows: TGTGCCAGCAGTCTCCGGGACAGCACCACAGATACGCAGTATTTT. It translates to CASSLRDSTTDTQYF.

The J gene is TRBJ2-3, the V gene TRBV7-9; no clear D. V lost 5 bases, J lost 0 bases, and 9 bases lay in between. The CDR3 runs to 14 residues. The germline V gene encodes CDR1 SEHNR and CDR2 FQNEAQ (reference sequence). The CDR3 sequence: CASSPWHSTDTQYF. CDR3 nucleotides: TGTGCCAGCAGCCCGTGGCATAGCACAGATACGCAGTATTTT.

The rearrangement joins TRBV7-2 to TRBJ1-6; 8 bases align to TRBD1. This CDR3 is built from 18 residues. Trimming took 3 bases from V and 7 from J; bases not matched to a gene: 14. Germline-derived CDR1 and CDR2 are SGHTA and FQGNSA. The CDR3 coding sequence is TGTGCCAGCAGCTTTAGACAGGGGAAGTTGATGGGAAATTCACCCCTCCACTTT. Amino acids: CASSFRQGKLMGNSPLHF.

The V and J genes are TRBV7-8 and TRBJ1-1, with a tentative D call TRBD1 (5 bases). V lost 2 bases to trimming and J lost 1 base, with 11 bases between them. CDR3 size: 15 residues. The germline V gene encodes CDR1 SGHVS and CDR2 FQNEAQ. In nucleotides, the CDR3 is TGTGCCAGCAGCTTATTAAACAGGAGGAACACTGAAGCTTTCTTT. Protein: CASSLLNRRNTEAFF.

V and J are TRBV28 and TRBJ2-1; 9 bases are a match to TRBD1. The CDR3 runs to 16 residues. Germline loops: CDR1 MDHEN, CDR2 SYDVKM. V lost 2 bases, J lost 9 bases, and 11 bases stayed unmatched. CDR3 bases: TGTGCCAGCAGTTTAAGGGGACAGGGAGGTAGAAGTGAGCAGTTCTTC. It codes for CASSLRGQGGRSEQFF.